A selection of T cell receptor beta chains follows, all from one sample in a study of control samples from healthy donors and cancer patients. Method: immunoSEQ multiplex PCR; TCRdb's copy keeps in-frame clones and lacks some. The sample includes some 130,000 clones, 80% to 95% of them seen just once. Sequencing was carried out using blood. All receptors derive from a man aged 18 to 30 in good health. CDR3s include the opening cysteine and the closing phenylalanine or tryptophan. The D gene is left open where the match is weak. Only some rows state a clone size, as once, few, many or a class for expanded clones.

D gene: TRBD1
J gene: TRBJ1-4
V gene: TRBV9
clone size: once
CDR3 protein: CASSGQGGEKLFF
CDR3 DNA: TGTGCCAGCAGCGGACAGGGGGGTGAAAAACTGTTTTTT

D gene: NA
J gene: TRBJ2-1
V gene: TRBV24-1
clone size: NA
CDR3 protein: CATSDSFLGEQFF
CDR3 DNA: TGTGCCACCAGTGACAGCTTCCTGGGGGAGCAGTTCTTC

D gene: NA
J gene: TRBJ1-3
V gene: TRBV7-2
clone size: once
CDR3 protein: CASSGGGGGNTIYF
CDR3 DNA: TGTGCCAGCAGCGGAGGGGGGGGTGGAAACACCATATATTTT

D gene: NA
J gene: TRBJ1-5
V gene: TRBV7-2
clone size: NA
CDR3 protein: CASSLDPGPPYSNQPQHF
CDR3 DNA: TGTGCCAGCAGCTTAGACCCTGGGCCACCTTATAGCAATCAGCCCCAGCATTTT

D gene: TRBD1
J gene: TRBJ1-1
V gene: TRBV20-1
clone size: NA
CDR3 protein: CSARNTGEAFF
CDR3 DNA: TGCAGTGCTAGGAACACAGGGGAGGCTTTCTTT

D gene: NA
J gene: TRBJ2-3
V gene: TRBV5-1
clone size: NA
CDR3 protein: CASSEVYVSADTQYF
CDR3 DNA: TGCGCCAGCAGTGAGGTTTATGTTTCGGCGGATACGCAGTATTTT

D gene: TRBD1
J gene: TRBJ1-1
V gene: TRBV28
clone size: NA
CDR3 protein: CASSEGTGGWTEAFF
CDR3 DNA: TGTGCCAGCAGTGAGGGGACAGGGGGCTGGACTGAAGCTTTCTTT

D gene: TRBD1
J gene: TRBJ2-7
V gene: TRBV4-2
clone size: NA
CDR3 protein: CASSQDWGTGSYEQYF
CDR3 DNA: TGTGCCAGCAGCCAAGATTGGGGGACAGGGTCCTACGAGCAGTACTTC

D gene: TRBD2
J gene: TRBJ2-3
V gene: TRBV7-2
clone size: NA
CDR3 protein: CASSWEAGGYTDTQYF
CDR3 DNA: TGTGCCAGCAGCTGGGAGGCGGGGGGTTACACAGATACGCAGTATTTT

D gene: NA
J gene: TRBJ2-1
V gene: TRBV5-4
clone size: NA
CDR3 protein: CASSLEGEQFF
CDR3 DNA: TGTGCCAGCAGCTTGGAAGGGGAGCAGTTCTTC

D gene: NA
J gene: TRBJ1-1
V gene: TRBV10-3
clone size: NA
CDR3 protein: CAINGGRGEAFF
CDR3 DNA: TGTGCCATCAATGGGGGACGGGGTGAAGCTTTCTTT

D gene: TRBD1
J gene: TRBJ2-1
V gene: TRBV9
clone size: NA
CDR3 protein: CASSPKGQGYYNEQFF
CDR3 DNA: TGTGCCAGCAGCCCGAAGGGACAGGGTTATTACAATGAGCAGTTCTTC

D gene: NA
J gene: TRBJ2-2
V gene: TRBV7-3
clone size: NA
CDR3 protein: CASSLFGDTGELFF
CDR3 DNA: TGTGCCAGCAGCTTATTTGGGGACACCGGGGAGCTGTTTTTT

D gene: TRBD1
J gene: TRBJ1-1
V gene: TRBV6-5
clone size: NA
CDR3 protein: CASSKSGQGLSEAFF
CDR3 DNA: TGTGCCAGCAGCAAATCGGGACAGGGTCTTTCTGAAGCTTTCTTT

D gene: NA
J gene: TRBJ1-2
V gene: TRBV6-1
clone size: NA
CDR3 protein: CASSEEQLYGYTF
CDR3 DNA: TGTGCCAGCAGTGAGGAACAGCTCTATGGCTACACCTTC

D gene: NA
J gene: TRBJ1-1
V gene: TRBV5-5
clone size: NA
CDR3 protein: CASSSTNRAHTEAFF
CDR3 DNA: TGTGCCAGCAGCTCGACAAACAGGGCTCACACTGAAGCTTTCTTT

D gene: NA
J gene: TRBJ2-1
V gene: TRBV11-2
clone size: NA
CDR3 protein: CASSSRPQALEQFF
CDR3 DNA: TGTGCCAGCAGCTCCCGTCCGCAGGCCCTTGAGCAGTTCTTC

D gene: NA
J gene: TRBJ2-3
V gene: TRBV15
clone size: few
CDR3 protein: CATSRGGGSTDTQYF
CDR3 DNA: TGTGCCACCAGCAGAGGAGGAGGTAGCACAGATACGCAGTATTTT

D gene: NA
J gene: TRBJ1-3
V gene: TRBV7-9
clone size: NA
CDR3 protein: CASSPDSSGNTIYF
CDR3 DNA: TGTGCCAGCAGCCCGGACAGCTCTGGAAACACCATATATTTT

D gene: NA
J gene: TRBJ1-6
V gene: TRBV28
clone size: NA
CDR3 protein: CASSLFHPGTGGYNSPLHF
CDR3 DNA: TGTGCCAGCAGTTTATTTCACCCAGGGACTGGGGGCTATAATTCACCCCTCCACTTT

D gene: TRBD1
J gene: TRBJ2-1
V gene: TRBV2
clone size: NA
CDR3 protein: CATLDRGSYNEQFF
CDR3 DNA: TGTGCCACCCTGGACAGGGGTTCCTACAATGAGCAGTTCTTC

D gene: NA
J gene: TRBJ1-1
V gene: TRBV6-1
clone size: NA
CDR3 protein: CASSEYGGLAEAFF
CDR3 DNA: TGTGCCAGCAGTGAATATGGGGGGTTGGCTGAAGCTTTCTTT

D gene: TRBD1
J gene: TRBJ2-7
V gene: TRBV2
clone size: NA
CDR3 protein: CASRADRAAPWEQYF
CDR3 DNA: TGTGCCAGCAGGGCAGACAGGGCCGCTCCGTGGGAGCAGTACTTC

D gene: NA
J gene: TRBJ1-5
V gene: TRBV6-5
clone size: NA
CDR3 protein: CASSRDHTIQPQHF
CDR3 DNA: TGTGCCAGCAGCCGGGACCATACTATTCAGCCCCAGCATTTT

D gene: NA
J gene: TRBJ1-2
V gene: TRBV10-3
clone size: NA
CDR3 protein: CAISESNWERNYGYTF
CDR3 DNA: TGTGCCATCAGTGAGTCGAACTGGGAACGGAACTATGGCTACACCTTC

D gene: NA
J gene: TRBJ1-1
V gene: TRBV10-3
clone size: NA
CDR3 protein: CAIQTAPRTEAFF
CDR3 DNA: TGTGCCATCCAGACAGCCCCGCGCACTGAAGCTTTCTTT

D gene: TRBD1
J gene: TRBJ2-1
V gene: TRBV29-1
clone size: once
CDR3 protein: CSVEDRGPYNEQFF
CDR3 DNA: TGCAGCGTCGAGGACAGGGGTCCCTACAATGAGCAGTTCTTC

D gene: NA
J gene: TRBJ2-2
V gene: TRBV6-5
clone size: NA
CDR3 protein: CASSYSLGNTGELFF
CDR3 DNA: TGTGCCAGCAGTTACTCCTTGGGGAACACCGGGGAGCTGTTTTTT